Below, one TCR beta chain is given with its context. From the RT-PCR reads, TCRdb called clonotypes with MiXCR, one entry per CDR3 protein. The table records hundreds of thousands of distinct CDR3 sequences, 12% to 15% of them present only once. This CDR3 has 17 residues. In germline, CDR1 is SEHNR, CDR2 FQNEAQ (reference sequence). The V segment lost 4 bases and the J segment 1 base; nucleotides outside the gene matches: 12. The receptor's source is a female donor in good health, serving as a healthy control. The sequenced sample consisted of memory CD4+ T cells from blood. The chain is built from TRBV7-9 and TRBJ1-1, with 7 bases that match TRBD1. CDR3 sequence reads: CASSSKGRQGKNTEAFF. CDR3 nucleotides: TGTGCCAGCAGCTCGAAGGGAAGACAGGGCAAGAACACTGAAGCTTTCTTT.